This T cell receptor beta chain was captured in a study of blood T cell repertoires in COVID-19. Study in general: Samples came from the United States, Italy and Spain, spanning acute and convalescent COVID-19. T cells, B-cell-depleted T cells, or PBMCs provided the cDNA or gDNA that served as material.

Germline V lookup: CDR1 LNHNV, CDR2 YYDKDF (reference sequence). The CDR3 length is 16 residues. The ends lost 1 base at V and 2 bases at J; junction bases unmatched: 2. In the original analysis: For nucleated cells, counts were estimated from reference gene primer amplification. The protocol was immunoSEQ multiplex PCR, while the TCRdb copy is restricted to in-frame clones and leaves out a portion. D and trimming come from the DNA, and the V and J calls and clone size come from that table. The sample consists of under 65,000 clones, approximately 86% of them appearing once. The specimen was peripheral blood. This sequence was found in a man in his sixties with acute or convalescent COVID-19. This sequence joins TRBV15 and TRBJ2-6, with 7 bases identical to TRBD2. The chain's CDR3 is CATSRGSGAGANVLTF. DNA for the CDR3: TGTGCCACCAGCAGAGGCAGCGGGGCTGGGGCCAACGTCCTGACTTTC.